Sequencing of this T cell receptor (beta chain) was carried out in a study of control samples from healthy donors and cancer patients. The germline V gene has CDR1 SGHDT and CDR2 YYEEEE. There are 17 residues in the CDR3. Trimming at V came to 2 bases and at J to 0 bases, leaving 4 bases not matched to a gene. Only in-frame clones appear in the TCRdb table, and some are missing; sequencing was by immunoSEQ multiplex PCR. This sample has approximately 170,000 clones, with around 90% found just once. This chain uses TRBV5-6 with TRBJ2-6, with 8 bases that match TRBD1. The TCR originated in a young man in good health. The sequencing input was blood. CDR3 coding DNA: TGTGCCAGCAGCTTAGCAGGGGGCCCCTCTGGGGCCAACGTCCTGACTTTC. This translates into CASSLAGGPSGANVLTF.